The following is a TCR beta chain sequence with its context. The antigen is undetermined. These data are taken from a study of cytomegalovirus exposure and HLA in healthy donors. General observations from the study: Follow-up analysis later connected one missense variant in DCLRE1C with trimming of TCR beta V- and J-genes. Earlier results showed most TCR beta V segments being productive about 90% or about 30% of the time. Versus the roughly 670-donor mean, an Asian-associated ancestry cluster reportedly showed fewer N-insertions in a later analysis.

Germline CDR1 and CDR2: SEHNR and FQNEAQ (reference sequence). Deletions cut 5 bases from V and 3 bases from J, with 11 bases between. The CDR3 is 14 amino acids. PCR amplification relied on 60 Vbeta primers (plus 13 Jbeta primers). Sequenced by immunoSEQ multiplex PCR; TCRdb stores in-frame clones only, minus some. The profile covers roughly 130,000 clones, with around 85% appearing a single time and about 1.5% taken by the ten largest. The receptor was isolated from a boy between 10 and 17 years old in good health and CMV-seronegative. What was sequenced was PBMCs. The chain has TRBV7-9 and TRBJ1-3; D is perhaps TRBD1 (6 bases). Written as DNA, the CDR3 is TGTGCCAGCAGCCCAGGGACATATGGAAACACCATATATTTT. It specifies CASSPGTYGNTIYF.